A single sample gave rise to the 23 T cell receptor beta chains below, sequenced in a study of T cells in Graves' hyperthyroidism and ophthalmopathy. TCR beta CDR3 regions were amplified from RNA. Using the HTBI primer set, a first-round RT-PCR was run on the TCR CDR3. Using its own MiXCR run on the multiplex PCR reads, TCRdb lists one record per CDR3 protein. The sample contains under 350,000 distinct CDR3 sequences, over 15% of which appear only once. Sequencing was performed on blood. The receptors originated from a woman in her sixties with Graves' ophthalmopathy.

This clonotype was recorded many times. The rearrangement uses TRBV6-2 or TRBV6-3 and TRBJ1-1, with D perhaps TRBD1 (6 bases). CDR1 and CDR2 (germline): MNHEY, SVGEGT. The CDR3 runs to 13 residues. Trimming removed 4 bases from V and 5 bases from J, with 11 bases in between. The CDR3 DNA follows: TGTGCCAGCAGTTCACAGGGTTGGACTGAAGCTTTCTTT. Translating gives CASSSQGWTEAFF.

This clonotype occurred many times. CDR3 loop: CASSYQWSVYNEQFF. In DNA form, the CDR3 reads TGTGCCAGCAGCTACCAGTGGTCAGTCTACAATGAGCAGTTCTTC. The rearrangement links TRBV7-2 to TRBJ2-1; D is undetermined. The ends were cut back, 4 bases at V and 3 bases at J, with 13 bases in the middle. CDR3 length: 15 amino acids. CDR1 and CDR2 from the germline V gene are SGHTA and FQGNSA.

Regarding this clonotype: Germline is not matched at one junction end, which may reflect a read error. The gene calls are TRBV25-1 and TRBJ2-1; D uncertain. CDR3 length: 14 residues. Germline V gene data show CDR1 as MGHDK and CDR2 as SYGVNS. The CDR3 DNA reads TGTGCCAGCTCTTCCGGACCCCAACCGGGTGAGGAGTTCTTC. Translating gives CASSSGPQPGEEFF.

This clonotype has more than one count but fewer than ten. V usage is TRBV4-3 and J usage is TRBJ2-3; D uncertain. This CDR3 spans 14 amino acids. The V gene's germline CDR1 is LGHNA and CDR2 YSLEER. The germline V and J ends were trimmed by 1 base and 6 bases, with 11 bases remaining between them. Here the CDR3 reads CASSQVPYQDTQYF. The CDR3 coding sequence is TGCGCCAGCAGCCAAGTCCCCTACCAGGATACGCAGTATTTT.

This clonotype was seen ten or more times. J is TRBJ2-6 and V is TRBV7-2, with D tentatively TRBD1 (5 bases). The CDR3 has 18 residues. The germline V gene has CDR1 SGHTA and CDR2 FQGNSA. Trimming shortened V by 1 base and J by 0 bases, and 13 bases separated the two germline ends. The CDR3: CASSLVLGHLSGANVLTF. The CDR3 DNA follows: TGTGCCAGCAGCTTAGTTTTAGGACACCTCTCTGGGGCCAACGTCCTGACTTTC. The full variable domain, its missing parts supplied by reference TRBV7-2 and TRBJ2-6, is GAGVSQSPSNKVTEKGKDVELRCDPISGHTALYWYRQSLGQGLEFLIYFQGNSAPDKSGLPSDRFSAERTGGSVSTLTIQRTQQEDSAVYLCASSLVLGHLSGANVLTFGAGSRLTVL.

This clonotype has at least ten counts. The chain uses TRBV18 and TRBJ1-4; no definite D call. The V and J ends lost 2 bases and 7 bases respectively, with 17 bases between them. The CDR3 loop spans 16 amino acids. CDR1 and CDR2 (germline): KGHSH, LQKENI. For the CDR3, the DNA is TGTGCCAGCTCACCATCGATGGACGGTCCGGGTGAAAAACTGTTTTTT. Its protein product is CASSPSMDGPGEKLFF.

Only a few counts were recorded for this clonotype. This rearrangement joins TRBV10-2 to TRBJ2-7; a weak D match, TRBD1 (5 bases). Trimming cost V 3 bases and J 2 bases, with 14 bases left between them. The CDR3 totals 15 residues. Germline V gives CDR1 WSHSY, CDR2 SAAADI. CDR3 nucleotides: TGCGCCAGCAGTGACGACAGAAAGTTACCCTACGAGCAGTACTTC. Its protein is CASSDDRKLPYEQYF.

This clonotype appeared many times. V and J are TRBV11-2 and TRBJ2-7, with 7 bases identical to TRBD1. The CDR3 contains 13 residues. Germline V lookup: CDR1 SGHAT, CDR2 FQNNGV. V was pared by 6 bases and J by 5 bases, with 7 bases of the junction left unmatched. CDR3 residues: CASRYTGTDEQYF. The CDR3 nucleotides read TGTGCCAGCAGGTACACCGGGACAGACGAGCAGTACTTC.

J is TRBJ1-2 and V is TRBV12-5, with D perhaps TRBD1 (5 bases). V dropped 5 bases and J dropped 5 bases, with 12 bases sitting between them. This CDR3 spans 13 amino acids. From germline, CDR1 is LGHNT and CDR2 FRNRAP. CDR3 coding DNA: TGTGCTAGTGGTGTCCGGGACGGTTATGGCTACACCTTC. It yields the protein CASGVRDGYGYTF.

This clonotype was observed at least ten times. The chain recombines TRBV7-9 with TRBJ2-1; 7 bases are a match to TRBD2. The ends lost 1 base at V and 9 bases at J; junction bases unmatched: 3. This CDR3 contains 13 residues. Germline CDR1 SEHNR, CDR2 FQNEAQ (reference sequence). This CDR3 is CASSLVGEGEQFF. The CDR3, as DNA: TGTGCCAGCAGCTTAGTAGGGGAGGGTGAGCAGTTCTTC.

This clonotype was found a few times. The CDR3 here is CASSQDLKSPLHF. The CDR3 DNA reads TGCGCCAGCAGCCAAGATCTCAAATCACCCCTCCACTTT. This rearrangement joins TRBV4-3 to TRBJ1-6; unclear D gene. Germline CDR1 reads LGHNA; CDR2 reads YSLEER. The CDR3 runs 13 residues. The ends were cut back, 0 bases at V and 10 bases at J, with 7 bases in the middle.

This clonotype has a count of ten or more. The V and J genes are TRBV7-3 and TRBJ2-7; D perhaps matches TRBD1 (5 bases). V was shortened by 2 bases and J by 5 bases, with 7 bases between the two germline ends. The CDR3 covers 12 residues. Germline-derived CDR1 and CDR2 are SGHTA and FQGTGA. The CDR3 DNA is TGTGCCAGCAGCTTACCAGGGAACGAGCAGTACTTC. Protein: CASSLPGNEQYF.

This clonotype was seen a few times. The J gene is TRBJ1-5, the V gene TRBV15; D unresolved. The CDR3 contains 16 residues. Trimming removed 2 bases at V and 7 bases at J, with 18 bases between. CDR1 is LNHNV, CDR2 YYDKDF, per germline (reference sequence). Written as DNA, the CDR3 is TGTGCCACCAGCAGATCCCTCGAGGTAATCGGGCAGCCCCAGCATTTT. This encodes CATSRSLEVIGQPQHF.

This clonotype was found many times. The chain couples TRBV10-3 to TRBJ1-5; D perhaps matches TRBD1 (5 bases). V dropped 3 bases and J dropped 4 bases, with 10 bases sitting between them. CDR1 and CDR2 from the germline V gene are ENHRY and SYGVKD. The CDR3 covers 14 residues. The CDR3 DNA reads TGTGCCATCAGTGACAGGGCTGGGAATCAGCCCCAGCATTTT. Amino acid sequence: CAISDRAGNQPQHF.

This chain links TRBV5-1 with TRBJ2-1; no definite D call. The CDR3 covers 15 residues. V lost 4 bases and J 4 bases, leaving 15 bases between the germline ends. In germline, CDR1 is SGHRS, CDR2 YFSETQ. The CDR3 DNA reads TGCGCCAGCAGCGGAATTTATGACGGTTACAATGAGCAGTTCTTC. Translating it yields CASSGIYDGYNEQFF.

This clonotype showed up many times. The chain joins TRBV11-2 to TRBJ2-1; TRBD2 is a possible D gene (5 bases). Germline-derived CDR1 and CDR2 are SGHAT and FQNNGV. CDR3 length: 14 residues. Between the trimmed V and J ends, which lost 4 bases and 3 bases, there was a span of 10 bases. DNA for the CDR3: TGTGCCAGCAGCTCATCCCGGGACTACAATGAGCAGTTCTTC. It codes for CASSSSRDYNEQFF.

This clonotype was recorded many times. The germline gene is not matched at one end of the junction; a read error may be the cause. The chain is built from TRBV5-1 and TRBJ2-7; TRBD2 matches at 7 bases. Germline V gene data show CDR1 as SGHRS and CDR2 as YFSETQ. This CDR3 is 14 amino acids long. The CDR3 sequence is CASSTERGGYGQYF. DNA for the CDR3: TGCGCCAGCAGCACCGAGCGGGGAGGATACGGGCAGTACTTC.

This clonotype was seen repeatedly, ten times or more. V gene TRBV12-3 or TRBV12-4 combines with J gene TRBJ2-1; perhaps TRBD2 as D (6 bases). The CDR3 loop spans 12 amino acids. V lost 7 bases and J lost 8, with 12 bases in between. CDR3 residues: CASNSGGDEQFF. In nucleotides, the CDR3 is TGTGCCAGCAATTCGGGCGGGGATGAGCAGTTCTTC.

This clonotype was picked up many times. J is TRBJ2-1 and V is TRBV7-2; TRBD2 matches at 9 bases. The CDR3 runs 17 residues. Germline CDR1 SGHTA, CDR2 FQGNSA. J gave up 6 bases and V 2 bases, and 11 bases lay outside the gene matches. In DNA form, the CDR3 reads TGTGCCAGCAGCTTATCAAGCGGGGGGCCCGGGGGCAATGAGCAGTTCTTC. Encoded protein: CASSLSSGGPGGNEQFF.

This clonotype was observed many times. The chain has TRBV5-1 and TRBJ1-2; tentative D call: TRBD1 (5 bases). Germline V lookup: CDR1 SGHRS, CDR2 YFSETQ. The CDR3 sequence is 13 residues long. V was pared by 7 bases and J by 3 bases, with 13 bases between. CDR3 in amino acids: CASRETEYYGYTF. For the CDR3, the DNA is TGCGCCAGCCGGGAGACAGAGTACTATGGCTACACCTTC.

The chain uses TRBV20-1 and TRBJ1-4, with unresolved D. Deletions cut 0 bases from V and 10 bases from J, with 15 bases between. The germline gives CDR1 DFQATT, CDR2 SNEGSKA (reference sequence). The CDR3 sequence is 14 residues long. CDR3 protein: CSARDGQRFGKLFF. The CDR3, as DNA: TGCAGTGCTAGAGATGGTCAGAGGTTCGGAAAACTGTTTTTT.

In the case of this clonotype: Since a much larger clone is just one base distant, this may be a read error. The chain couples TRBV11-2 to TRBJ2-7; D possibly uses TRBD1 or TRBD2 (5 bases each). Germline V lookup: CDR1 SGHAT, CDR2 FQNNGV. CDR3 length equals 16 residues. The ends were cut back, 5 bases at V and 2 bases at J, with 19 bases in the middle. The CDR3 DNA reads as TGTGCCAGCAGCCCATTAGACAGCGGCAGCCCCTACGAGCAGTACTTC. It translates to CASSPLDSGSPYEQYF.

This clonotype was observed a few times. This CDR3 reads CASSFAGGTDTQYF. CDR3 DNA: TGTGCCAGCAGCTTTGCAGGGGGCACAGATACGCAGTATTTT. The genes are TRBV7-6 and TRBJ2-3, with a possible D match to TRBD1 (6 bases). There are 14 residues in the CDR3. The germline V gene has CDR1 SGHVS and CDR2 FNYEAQ. Trimming shortened V by 3 bases and J by 1 base, and 8 bases separated the two germline ends.